The 9 T cell receptor beta chains listed next were all sequenced from one sample in a study of blood T cell repertoires in COVID-19. TCRdb's copy holds only in-frame clones and misses some; the assay was immunoSEQ multiplex PCR. Of 75,000 to 100,000 clones detected, around nine tenths appear once; the ten largest clones hold 15% to 17%. The source material was peripheral blood. These receptors all stem from a human donor in a cohort sampled during active COVID-19.

This clone is a singleton in its sample. The chain uses TRBV29-1 and TRBJ2-3; 10 bases are a match to TRBD2. Germline CDR1 SQVTM, CDR2 ANQGSEA. The CDR3 sequence is 14 residues long. The junction had 4 bases not matched to a gene; V was cut back by 5 bases and J by 2 bases. The CDR3 DNA sequence: TGCAGCGTTATACTAGCGGGGCTCACAGATACGCAGTATTTT. This codes for CSVILAGLTDTQYF.

This chain uses TRBV6-5 with TRBJ1-3; 8 bases are shared with TRBD1. The CDR3 is made up of 14 amino acids. Germline values: CDR1 MNHEY, CDR2 SVGAGI. J lost 7 bases, V lost 7 bases, and 9 bases had no gene match. The CDR3 sequence is CASIAGGVGNTIYF. CDR3 in DNA: TGTGCCAGCATAGCAGGGGGCGTCGGTAACACCATATATTTT.

The V gene is TRBV27, the J gene TRBJ2-7; possible D gene TRBD1, 6 bases. The CDR3 loop spans 14 amino acids. The ends were cut back, 5 bases at V and 4 bases at J, with 15 bases in the middle. Germline CDR1 MNHEY, CDR2 SMNVEV (reference sequence). The CDR3 nucleotides are TGTGCCAGCAGTATGGACAGAAACTTTTACGAGCAGTACTTC. Amino acid sequence: CASSMDRNFYEQYF.

This rearrangement joins TRBV6-5 to TRBJ1-5; D perhaps matches TRBD1 (8 bases). The J call may not be correct, given that the DNA end is closer to TRBJ2-3. There are 15 residues in the CDR3. Per germline, CDR1 MNHEY and CDR2 SVGAGI. CDR3 coding DNA: TGTGCCAGCAGTCGGACAGGGAGGGGGGGCCAGCCCCAGTATTTT. Its protein is CASSRTGRGGQPQYF.

V is TRBV29-1 and J is TRBJ1-4; no clear D gene. The ends were cut back, 4 bases at V and 0 bases at J, with 3 bases in the middle. Germline V gene lookup returns CDR1 SQVTM and CDR2 ANQGSEA. The CDR3 is made up of 12 amino acids. CDR3 in amino acids: CSVAATNEKLFF. Here the CDR3 DNA reads TGCAGCGTTGCCGCAACTAATGAAAAACTGTTTTTT.

This clone was seen only a few times. The CDR3 nucleotides read TGTGCCAGCAGCCAAGGCCAGGGGCTCCCTCGGTACTTC. Translated, it gives CASSQGQGLPRYF. This chain links TRBV14 with TRBJ2-7, with D perhaps TRBD1 (6 bases). There are 13 residues in the CDR3. The germline CDR1 and CDR2 sequences are SGHDN and FVKESK. V dropped 1 base and J dropped 12 bases, with 16 bases sitting between them. The variable domain in full, completed from reference TRBV14 and TRBJ2-7, reads EAGVTQFPSHSVIEKGQTVTLRCDPISGHDNLYWYRRVMGKEIKFLLHFVKESKQDESGMPNNRFLAERTGGTYSTLKVQPAELEDSGVYFCASSQGQGLPRYFGPGTRLTVT.

V is TRBV18 and J is TRBJ1-2, with 9 bases lining up with TRBD1. From germline, CDR1 is KGHSH and CDR2 LQKENI. Unmatched junction bases numbered 2, after V lost 8 bases and J lost 4 bases. The CDR3 length is 12 residues. Here the CDR3 reads CASTGQGYGYTF. CDR3 DNA: TGTGCCAGCACGGGACAGGGCTATGGCTACACCTTC.

The chain uses TRBV7-3 and TRBJ2-7, with D perhaps TRBD2 (5 bases). CDR1 is SGHTA, CDR2 FQGTGA, per germline. This CDR3 is built from 14 residues. The germline V and J ends were trimmed by 2 bases and 2 bases, with 10 bases remaining between them. CDR3 coding DNA: TGTGCCAGCAGCTTAGGACCGGGAACCTACGAGCAGTACTTC. It is translated as CASSLGPGTYEQYF.

The V gene is TRBV5-6, the J gene TRBJ1-6, with D unclear. The ends were cut back, 4 bases at V and 8 bases at J, with 10 bases in the middle. Germline V CDR1 and CDR2: SGHDT, YYEEEE. The CDR3 contains 13 residues. CDR3: CASSPTPDSPLHF. The CDR3 DNA is TGTGCCAGCAGCCCTACCCCGGATTCACCCCTCCACTTT. Filled out from reference TRBV5-6 and TRBJ1-6, the complete variable domain reads DAGVTQSPTHLIKTRGQQVTLRCSPKSGHDTVSWYQQALGQGPQFIFQYYEEEERQRGNFPDRFSGHQFPNYSSELNVNALLLGDSALYLCASSPTPDSPLHFGNGTRLTVT.